Presented here are 14 T cell receptor beta chains from one specimen sequenced in a study of blood T cell repertoires in COVID-19. Clones were read by immunoSEQ multiplex PCR, and TCRdb kept only the in-frame ones, dropping some. The table has fewer than 60,000 clones, around 80% seen once. The specimen sequenced was peripheral blood. Receptors originate from a woman aged 80 or over with acute or convalescent COVID-19.

V is TRBV20-1 and J is TRBJ1-4; 7 bases agree with TRBD1. The CDR3 runs 10 residues. V gave up 6 bases and J gave up 8 bases; unmatched junction bases: 0. Germline V gene lookup returns CDR1 DFQATT and CDR2 SNEGSKA (reference sequence). The CDR3 bases are TGCAGTGCACAGGGGGAAAAACTGTTTTTT. It encodes CSAQGEKLFF.

The gene calls are TRBV19 and TRBJ2-1; weak D call: TRBD2 (5 bases). The CDR3 is 16 residues long. Trimming removed 6 bases from V and 8 bases from J, with 23 bases in between. The germline V gene encodes CDR1 LNHDA and CDR2 SQIVND (reference sequence). Here the CDR3 DNA reads TGTGCCAGTAGCCCCGGCCGGGCTAGCACCGTGGATGAGCAGTTCTTC. Amino acids: CASSPGRASTVDEQFF.

The CDR3 DNA reads TGTGCCAGCAGCTCCACCCGACAGGGGGCTCGGGGCTACACCTTC. Translation gives CASSSTRQGARGYTF. The chain combines TRBV13 with TRBJ1-2; 10 bases map to TRBD1. The CDR3 is 15 residues long. CDR1 and CDR2 from the germline V gene are PRHDT and FYEKMQ (reference sequence). Trimming cost V 4 bases and J 8 bases; bases outside gene matches: 10.

This chain connects TRBV21-1 to TRBJ1-1. TRBV21-1 is given as a pseudogene. This CDR3 is 12 amino acids long. The chain's CDR3 is CARLFGESEAFF. CDR3 DNA sequence: TGTGCCAGGTTGTTCGGGGAAAGTGAAGCTTTCTTT.

This rearrangement joins TRBV18 to TRBJ2-7; TRBD2 aligns across 12 bases. The CDR3 consists of 15 residues. V shed 5 bases, J shed 1 base, and the junction held 3 bases outside the gene matches. CDR1 is KGHSH and CDR2 is LQKENI in the germline V gene. CDR3 DNA sequence: TGTGCCAGCTCAACCGGGACTAGCGGGTCCTACGAGCAGTACTTC. Its translation: CASSTGTSGSYEQYF.

The V gene is TRBV19, the J gene TRBJ1-5, with TRBD1 matching over 8 bases. CDR3 length: 15 residues. Germline-derived CDR1 and CDR2 are LNHDA and SQIVND (reference sequence). With V trimmed by 6 bases and J by 1 base, 5 bases remained unmatched. The CDR3 loop reads CASSTTGASNQPQHF. In DNA, the CDR3 is TGTGCCAGTAGCACGACAGGGGCGAGCAATCAGCCCCAGCATTTT. Full variable domain (outside the CDR3, taken from reference TRBV19 and TRBJ1-5): DGGITQSPKYLFRKEGQNVTLSCEQNLNHDAMYWYRQDPGQGLRLIYYSQIVNDFQKGDIAEGYSVSREKKESFPLTVTSAQKNPTAFYLCASSTTGASNQPQHFGDGTRLSIL.

The gene calls are TRBV7-9 and TRBJ1-2; D remains ambiguous. Per the germline V gene, CDR1 is SEHNR and CDR2 is FQNEAQ (reference sequence). The germline V and J ends were trimmed by 11 bases and 2 bases, with 15 bases remaining between them. This CDR3 has 13 residues. The CDR3 reads CAGQREQNYGYTF. Here the CDR3 DNA reads TGTGCCGGCCAACGGGAACAAAACTATGGCTACACCTTC.

As concerns this clone: At one boundary the junction diverges from the germline segment, which might be a read error. The V gene is TRBV6-6, the J gene TRBJ1-1; D not certain. The length of the CDR3 is 11 residues. The V gene's germline CDR1 is MNHNY and CDR2 SVGAGI (reference sequence). The CDR3 DNA follows: TGTGCCAGCAGTTTTGCAAAACAGCAATACTTT. Translated: CASSFAKQQYF.

This clone was seen a handful of times. The rearrangement links TRBV15 to TRBJ1-5; D is perhaps TRBD1 (6 bases). V dropped 4 bases and J dropped 5 bases, with 12 bases sitting between them. The CDR3 has 14 amino acids. The germline V gene has CDR1 LNHNV and CDR2 YYDKDF (reference sequence). The DNA of the CDR3 is TGTGCCACCAGCACTGGACAGAATTATCAGCCCCAGCATTTT. The encoded protein is CATSTGQNYQPQHF.

CDR3 in DNA: TGCGCCAGCAGTGAAGTAGGGGCCGATAATTCACCCCTCCACTTT. It yields the protein CASSEVGADNSPLHF. V usage is TRBV10-1 and J usage is TRBJ1-6, with D possibly matching TRBD1 (5 bases). The CDR3 is 15 residues long. Germline CDR1 is WNHNN and CDR2 is SYGVQD (reference sequence). Trimming left V 3 bases short and J 5 bases short, with 11 bases between.

V usage is TRBV19 and J usage is TRBJ1-1, with D hard to call. This CDR3 spans 11 amino acids. Trimming pared 7 bases from V and 6 bases from J, leaving 9 bases between. Germline V CDR1 and CDR2: LNHDA, SQIVND (reference sequence). The CDR3 coding sequence is TGTGCCAGTAACTCCGTAGCTGAAGCTTTCTTT. Translation: CASNSVAEAFF.

This chain links TRBV3-1 (or the pseudogene TRBV3-2) with TRBJ1-4; weak D call: TRBD1 (5 bases). The V end lost 5 bases, the J end lost 7 bases, and 17 bases lay between the germline ends. The CDR3 is made up of 15 amino acids. Germline values: CDR1 LGHDT, CDR2 YNNKEL (reference sequence). CDR3 sequence reads: CASSFKGGGTEKLFF. The DNA for the CDR3 is TGTGCCAGCAGCTTCAAGGGCGGGGGTACTGAAAAACTGTTTTTT.

The rearrangement uses TRBV5-1 and TRBJ2-5, with D perhaps matching TRBD2 (6 bases). Trimming cost V 4 bases and J 5 bases, with 15 bases left between them. Germline CDR1 is SGHRS and CDR2 is YFSETQ. This CDR3 has 14 residues. The CDR3 here is CASSGGTQVETQYF. The CDR3 bases are TGCGCCAGCAGCGGGGGGACGCAGGTGGAGACCCAGTACTTC.

This clone appeared a single time. The rearrangement joins TRBV5-8 to TRBJ1-6; D is ambiguous. The V end was cut by 7 bases, the J end by 3 bases, with 8 bases between. The CDR3 has 13 amino acids. Germline CDR1 SGHTS, CDR2 YDEGEE. CDR3 nucleotides: TGTGCCAGCCGACGGGACTATAATTCACCCCTCCACTTT. Protein product: CASRRDYNSPLHF.